This T cell receptor (beta chain) is drawn from a study of T-cell reconstitution after alpha-beta-depleted transplantation in children. A TCRbeta library incorporating unique molecular identifiers was prepared. TCRdb re-analysed the PCR reads in MiXCR, keeping a single row per CDR3 protein. Of just under 550,000 distinct CDR3 sequences in the sample, around 20% are singletons; the top ten hold less than 4%. This CDR3 has 14 residues. Germline CDR1 reads SNHLY; CDR2 reads FYNNEI. Trimming removed 4 bases from V and 2 bases from J; junction bases left unmatched: 4. The V call is TRBV2, the J call TRBJ2-7, with TRBD1 identical over 8 bases. The clonotype comes from a human donor who donated a stem cell graft to a child with acute lymphoblastic leukemia. Source: PBMCs from the stem cell graft donor, taken from the stem cell graft. The CDR3 coding sequence is TGTGCCAGCAGTGTGCAGGGGGCCCCCTACGAGCAGTACTTC. Its translation: CASSVQGAPYEQYF.